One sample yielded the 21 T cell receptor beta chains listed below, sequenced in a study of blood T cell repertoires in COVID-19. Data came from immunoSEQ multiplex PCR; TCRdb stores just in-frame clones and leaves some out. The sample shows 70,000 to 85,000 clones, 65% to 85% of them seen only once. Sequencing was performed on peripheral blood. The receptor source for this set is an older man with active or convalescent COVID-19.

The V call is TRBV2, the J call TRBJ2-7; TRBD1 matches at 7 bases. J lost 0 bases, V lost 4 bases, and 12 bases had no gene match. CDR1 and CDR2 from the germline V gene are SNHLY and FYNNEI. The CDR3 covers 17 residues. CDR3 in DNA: TGTGCCAGCAGTGCTATCCCAAGGGGGCCGAACTCCTACGAGCAGTACTTC. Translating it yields CASSAIPRGPNSYEQYF.

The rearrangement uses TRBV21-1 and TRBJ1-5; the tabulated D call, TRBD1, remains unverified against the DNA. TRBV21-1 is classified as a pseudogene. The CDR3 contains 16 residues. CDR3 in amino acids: CASSKTDRAYYQPQHF. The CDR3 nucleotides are TGTGCCAGCAGCAAAACGGACAGGGCATATTATCAGCCCCAGCATTTT.

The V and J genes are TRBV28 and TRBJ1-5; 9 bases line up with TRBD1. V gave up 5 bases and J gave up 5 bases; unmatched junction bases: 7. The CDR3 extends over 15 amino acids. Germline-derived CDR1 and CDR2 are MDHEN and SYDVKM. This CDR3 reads CASSPTGGLYQPQHF. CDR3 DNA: TGTGCCAGCAGTCCGACAGGGGGTCTTTATCAGCCCCAGCATTTT.

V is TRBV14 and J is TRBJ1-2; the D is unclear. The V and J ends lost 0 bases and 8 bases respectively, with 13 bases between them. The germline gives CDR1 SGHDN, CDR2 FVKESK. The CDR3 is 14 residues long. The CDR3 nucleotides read TGTGCCAGCAGCCAAGATCATGCGGTAACGGGCTACACCTTC. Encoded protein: CASSQDHAVTGYTF. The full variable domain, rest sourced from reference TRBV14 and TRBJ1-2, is EAGVTQFPSHSVIEKGQTVTLRCDPISGHDNLYWYRRVMGKEIKFLLHFVKESKQDESGMPNNRFLAERTGGTYSTLKVQPAELEDSGVYFCASSQDHAVTGYTFGSGTRLTVV.

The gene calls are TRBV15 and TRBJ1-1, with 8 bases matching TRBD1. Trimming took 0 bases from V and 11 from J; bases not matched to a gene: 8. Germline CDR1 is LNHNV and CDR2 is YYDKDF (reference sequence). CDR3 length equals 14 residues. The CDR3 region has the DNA TGTGCCACCAGCAGAGATCAGGGCAGGGGGCCGGCTTTCTTT. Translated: CATSRDQGRGPAFF.

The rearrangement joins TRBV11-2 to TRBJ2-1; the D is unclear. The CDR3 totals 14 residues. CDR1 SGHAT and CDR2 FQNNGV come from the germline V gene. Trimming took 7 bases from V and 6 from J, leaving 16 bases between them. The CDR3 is CASTPPLVRNEQFF. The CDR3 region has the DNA TGTGCCAGCACCCCCCCTCTGGTGCGCAATGAGCAGTTCTTC.

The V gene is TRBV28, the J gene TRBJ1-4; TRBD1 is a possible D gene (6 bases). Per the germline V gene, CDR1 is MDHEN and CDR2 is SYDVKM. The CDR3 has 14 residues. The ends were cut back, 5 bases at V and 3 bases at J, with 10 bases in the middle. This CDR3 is CASSQTGSNEKLFF. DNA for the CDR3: TGTGCCAGCAGTCAAACAGGGTCTAATGAAAAACTGTTTTTT.

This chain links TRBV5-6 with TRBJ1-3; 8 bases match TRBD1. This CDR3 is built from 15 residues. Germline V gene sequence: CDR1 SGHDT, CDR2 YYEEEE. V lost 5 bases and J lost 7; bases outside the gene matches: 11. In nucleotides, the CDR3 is TGTGCCAGCAGTTGGGCAGGGGGCGCAACCAACACCATATATTTT. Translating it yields CASSWAGGATNTIYF. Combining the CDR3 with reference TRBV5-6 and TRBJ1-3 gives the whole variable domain DAGVTQSPTHLIKTRGQQVTLRCSPKSGHDTVSWYQQALGQGPQFIFQYYEEEERQRGNFPDRFSGHQFPNYSSELNVNALLLGDSALYLCASSWAGGATNTIYFGEGSWLTVV.

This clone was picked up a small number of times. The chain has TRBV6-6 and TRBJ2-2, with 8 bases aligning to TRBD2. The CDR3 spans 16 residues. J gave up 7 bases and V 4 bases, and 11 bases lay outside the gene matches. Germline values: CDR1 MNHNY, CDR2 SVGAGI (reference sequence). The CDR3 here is CASSSNSGIGVGELFF. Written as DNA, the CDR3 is TGTGCCAGCAGTTCCAATAGCGGGATTGGTGTCGGGGAGCTGTTTTTT.

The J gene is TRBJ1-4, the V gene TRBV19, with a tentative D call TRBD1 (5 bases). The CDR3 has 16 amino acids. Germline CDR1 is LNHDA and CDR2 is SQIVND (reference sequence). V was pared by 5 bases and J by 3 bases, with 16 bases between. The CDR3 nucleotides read TGTGCCAGTAGTCGGGGAGGGACTCTTCCTAATGAAAAACTGTTTTTT. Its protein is CASSRGGTLPNEKLFF.

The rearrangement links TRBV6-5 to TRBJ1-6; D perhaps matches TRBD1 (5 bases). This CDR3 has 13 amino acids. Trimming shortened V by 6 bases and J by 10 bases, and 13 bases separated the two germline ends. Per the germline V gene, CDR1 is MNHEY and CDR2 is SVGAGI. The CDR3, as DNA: TGTGCCAGCAGCCGACGGGGGGAATCACCCCTCCACTTT. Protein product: CASSRRGESPLHF.

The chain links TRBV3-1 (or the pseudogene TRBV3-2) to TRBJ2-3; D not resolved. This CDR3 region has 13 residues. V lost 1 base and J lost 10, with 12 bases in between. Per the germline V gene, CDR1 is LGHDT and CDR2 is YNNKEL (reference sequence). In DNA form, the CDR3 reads TGTGCCAGCAGCCAAGCTTCGGTTCAATCGCAGTATTTT. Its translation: CASSQASVQSQYF.

The CDR3 nucleotides read TGTGCCAGCAGTCCCGGCTATGGCTACACCTTC. Translating gives CASSPGYGYTF. This rearrangement joins TRBV5-4 to TRBJ1-2; D ambiguous. The CDR3 length is 11 residues. CDR1 is SGHNT, CDR2 YYREEE, per germline (reference sequence). Trimming took off 5 bases at V and 4 bases at J, with 6 bases between the two ends.

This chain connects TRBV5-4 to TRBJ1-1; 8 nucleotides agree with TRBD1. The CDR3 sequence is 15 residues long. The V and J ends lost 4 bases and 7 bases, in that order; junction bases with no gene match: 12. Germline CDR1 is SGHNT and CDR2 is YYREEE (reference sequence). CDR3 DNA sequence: TGTGCCAGCAGCAAGTTACAGGGGGACCCTCATGAAGCTTTCTTT. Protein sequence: CASSKLQGDPHEAFF.

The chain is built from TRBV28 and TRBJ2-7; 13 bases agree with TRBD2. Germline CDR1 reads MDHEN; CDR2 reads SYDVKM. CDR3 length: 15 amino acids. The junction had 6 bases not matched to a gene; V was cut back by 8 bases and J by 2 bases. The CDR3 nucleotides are TGTGCCAGCGCGACTAGCGGGAGGATTCCCTACGAGCAGTACTTC. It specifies CASATSGRIPYEQYF.

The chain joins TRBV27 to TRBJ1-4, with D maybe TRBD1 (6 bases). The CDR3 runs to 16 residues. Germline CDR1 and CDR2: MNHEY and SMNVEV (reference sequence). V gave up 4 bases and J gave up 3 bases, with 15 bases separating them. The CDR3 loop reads CASSSPGGGPNEKLFF. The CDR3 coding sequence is TGTGCCAGCAGTTCCCCCGGTGGGGGCCCTAATGAAAAACTGTTTTTT.

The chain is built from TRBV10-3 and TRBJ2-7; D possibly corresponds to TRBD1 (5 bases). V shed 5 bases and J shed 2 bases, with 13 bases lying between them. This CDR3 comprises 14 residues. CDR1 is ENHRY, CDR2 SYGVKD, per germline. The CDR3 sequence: CAISKDRQPYEQYF. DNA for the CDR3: TGTGCCATCAGTAAAGACAGACAACCCTACGAGCAGTACTTC.

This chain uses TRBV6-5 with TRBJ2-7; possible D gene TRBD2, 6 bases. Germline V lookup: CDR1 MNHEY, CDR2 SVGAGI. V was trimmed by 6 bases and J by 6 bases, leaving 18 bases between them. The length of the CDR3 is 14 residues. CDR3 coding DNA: TGTGCCAGCAGACCCGGACACGGGACTGGCGAGCAGTACTTC. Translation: CASRPGHGTGEQYF.

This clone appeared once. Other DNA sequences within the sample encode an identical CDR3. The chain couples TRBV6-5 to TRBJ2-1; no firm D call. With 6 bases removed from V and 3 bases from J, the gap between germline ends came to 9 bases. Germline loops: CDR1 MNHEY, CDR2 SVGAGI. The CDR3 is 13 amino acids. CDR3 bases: TGTGCCAGCAGGCCACCGGGCTACAATGAGCAGTTCTTC. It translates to CASRPPGYNEQFF.

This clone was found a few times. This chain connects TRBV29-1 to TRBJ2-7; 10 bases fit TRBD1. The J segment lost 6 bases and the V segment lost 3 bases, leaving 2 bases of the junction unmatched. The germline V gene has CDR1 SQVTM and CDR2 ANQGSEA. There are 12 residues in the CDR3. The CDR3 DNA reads TGCAGCGTTGAGGACAGGGGGAGCGAGCAGTACTTC. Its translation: CSVEDRGSEQYF.

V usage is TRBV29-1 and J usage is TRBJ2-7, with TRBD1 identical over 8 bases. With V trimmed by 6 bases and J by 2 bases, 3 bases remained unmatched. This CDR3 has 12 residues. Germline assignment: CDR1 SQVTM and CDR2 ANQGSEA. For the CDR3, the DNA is TGCAGCGTGCGACAGGGGACCTACGAGCAGTACTTC. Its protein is CSVRQGTYEQYF.